This TCR beta chain comes out of a study of T cell changes during pregnancy in multiple sclerosis. This clone appeared a single time. Produced via immunoSEQ multiplex PCR; TCRdb's table is partial and in-frame only. The sample consists of tens of thousands of clones, around 89% of them appearing once. CDR1 is SGHRS and CDR2 is YFSETQ in the germline V gene. CDR3 size: 14 residues. V was clipped by 0 bases and J by 0 bases, with 7 bases between them. The sample here was CD4+ T cells from peripheral blood mononuclear cells, taken in the second trimester of pregnancy. The rearrangement joins TRBV5-1 to TRBJ2-7; D might be TRBD1 (6 bases). This TCR was recovered from a female donor with multiple sclerosis, enrolled in a pregnancy study. The CDR3 spells CASSLGQDSYEQYF. CDR3 bases: TGCGCCAGCAGCTTGGGACAGGACTCCTACGAGCAGTACTTC.